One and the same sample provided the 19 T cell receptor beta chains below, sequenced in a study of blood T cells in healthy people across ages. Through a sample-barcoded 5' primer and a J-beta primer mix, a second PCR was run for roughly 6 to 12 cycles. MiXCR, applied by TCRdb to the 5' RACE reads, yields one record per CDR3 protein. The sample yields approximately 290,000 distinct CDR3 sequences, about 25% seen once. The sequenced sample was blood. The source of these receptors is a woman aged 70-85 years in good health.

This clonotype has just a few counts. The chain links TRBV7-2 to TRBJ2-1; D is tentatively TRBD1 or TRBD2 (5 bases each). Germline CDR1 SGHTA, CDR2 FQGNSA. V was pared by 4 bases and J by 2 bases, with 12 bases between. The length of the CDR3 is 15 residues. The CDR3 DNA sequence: TGTGCCAGCAGCTCGGGACGAGCTACCTACAATGAGCAGTTCTTC. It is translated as CASSSGRATYNEQFF. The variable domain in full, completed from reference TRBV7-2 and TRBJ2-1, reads GAGVSQSPSNKVTEKGKDVELRCDPISGHTALYWYRQSLGQGLEFLIYFQGNSAPDKSGLPSDRFSAERTGGSVSTLTIQRTQQEDSAVYLCASSSGRATYNEQFFGPGTRLTVL.

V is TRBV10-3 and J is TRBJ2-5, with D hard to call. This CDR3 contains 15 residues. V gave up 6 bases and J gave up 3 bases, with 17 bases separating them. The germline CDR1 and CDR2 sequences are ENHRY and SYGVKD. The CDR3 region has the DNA TGTGCCATCAGCGAACCCCGGAAACAAAAAGAGACCCAGTACTTC. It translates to CAISEPRKQKETQYF.

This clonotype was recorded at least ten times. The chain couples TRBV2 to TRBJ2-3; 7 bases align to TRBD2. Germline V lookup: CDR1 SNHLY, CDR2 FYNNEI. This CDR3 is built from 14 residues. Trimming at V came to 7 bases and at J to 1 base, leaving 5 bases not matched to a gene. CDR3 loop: CASKRDYGTDTQYF. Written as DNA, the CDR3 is TGTGCCAGCAAAAGGGACTATGGCACAGATACGCAGTATTTT.

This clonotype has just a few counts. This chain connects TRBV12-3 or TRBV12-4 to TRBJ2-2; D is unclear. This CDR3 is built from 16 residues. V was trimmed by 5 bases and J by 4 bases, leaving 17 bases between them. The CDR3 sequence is CASSIRAGLGTGELFF. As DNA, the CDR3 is TGTGCCAGCAGTATAAGGGCAGGTCTCGGCACCGGGGAGCTGTTTTTT.

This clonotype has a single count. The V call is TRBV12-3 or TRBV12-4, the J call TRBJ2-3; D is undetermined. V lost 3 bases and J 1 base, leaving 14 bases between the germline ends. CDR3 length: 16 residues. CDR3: CASSFRLAARTDTQYF. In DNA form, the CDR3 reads TGTGCCAGCAGTTTTAGGTTAGCAGCTCGCACAGATACGCAGTATTTT.

The CDR3 here is CASTASRGLNEQFF. The CDR3 DNA reads TGTGCCAGCACCGCGAGTCGTGGGCTTAATGAGCAGTTCTTC. The chain couples TRBV12-3 or TRBV12-4 to TRBJ2-7; D is uncertain. The DNA end favors TRBJ2-1, so the J call may be wrong. This CDR3 has 14 residues.

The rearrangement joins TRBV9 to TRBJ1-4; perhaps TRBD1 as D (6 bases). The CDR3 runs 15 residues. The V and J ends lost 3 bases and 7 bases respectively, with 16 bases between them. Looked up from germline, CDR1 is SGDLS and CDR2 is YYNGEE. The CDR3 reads CASSADGGRGEKLFF. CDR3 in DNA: TGTGCCAGCAGCGCCGATGGGGGGCGGGGTGAAAAACTGTTTTTT.

CDR3 protein: CASSLLTDEAFF. The CDR3, as DNA: TGTGCCAGCAGCTTATTGACTGATGAAGCTTTCTTT. The rearrangement uses TRBV7-9 and TRBJ1-1; D remains ambiguous. Per the germline V gene, CDR1 is SEHNR and CDR2 is FQNEAQ (reference sequence). The CDR3 has 12 amino acids. The V and J ends lost 2 bases and 7 bases respectively, with 8 bases between them. Variable domain in full (rest from reference TRBV7-9 and TRBJ1-1): DTGVSQNPRHKITKRGQNVTFRCDPISEHNRLYWYRQTLGQGPEFLTYFQNEAQLEKSRLLSDRFSAERPKGSFSTLEIQRTEQGDSAMYLCASSLLTDEAFFGQGTRLTVV.

The CDR3 nucleotides are TGTGCCAGCAGTCAGCGGCATGGGAACACTGAAGCTTTCTTT. Protein: CASSQRHGNTEAFF. The chain recombines TRBV11-1 with TRBJ1-1; no definite D call. Per germline, CDR1 SGHAT and CDR2 FQDESV (reference sequence). There are 14 residues in the CDR3. The V end lost 6 bases, the J end lost 1 base, and 12 bases lay between the germline ends.

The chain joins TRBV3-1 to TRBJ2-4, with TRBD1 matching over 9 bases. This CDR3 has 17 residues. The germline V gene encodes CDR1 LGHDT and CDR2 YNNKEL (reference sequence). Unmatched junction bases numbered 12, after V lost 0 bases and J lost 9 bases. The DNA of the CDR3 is TGTGCCAGCAGCCAAGAACCTTTCGTGGGACAGGGCGGCATTCAGTACTTC. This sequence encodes CASSQEPFVGQGGIQYF.

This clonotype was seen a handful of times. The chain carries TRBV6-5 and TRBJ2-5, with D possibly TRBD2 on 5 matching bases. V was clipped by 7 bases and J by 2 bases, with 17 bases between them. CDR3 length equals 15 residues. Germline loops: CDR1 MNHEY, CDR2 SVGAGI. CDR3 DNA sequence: TGTGCCAGCAACGCCGCGCTTGCGGGTCAAGAGACCCAGTACTTC. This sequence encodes CASNAALAGQETQYF.

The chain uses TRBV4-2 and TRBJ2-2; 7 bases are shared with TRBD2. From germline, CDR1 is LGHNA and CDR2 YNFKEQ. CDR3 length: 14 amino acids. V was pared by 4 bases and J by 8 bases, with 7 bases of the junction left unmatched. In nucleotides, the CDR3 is TGTGCCAGCAGCCTCCCAGGACTAGTGGGGGAGCTGTTTTTT. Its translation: CASSLPGLVGELFF.

The CDR3 loop is CASSEAQGWVAFF. CDR3 nucleotides: TGTGCCAGCAGTGAAGCGCAGGGTTGGGTAGCTTTCTTT. The chain couples TRBV6-1 to TRBJ1-1; possibly TRBD1 for D (5 bases). V was cut by 0 bases and J by 10 bases, with 12 bases left in between. Germline CDR1 reads MNHNS; CDR2 reads SASEGT. This CDR3 spans 13 amino acids.

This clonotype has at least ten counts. This CDR3 is CATRKETIGGKLFF. CDR3 nucleotide sequence: TGTGCCACCAGAAAAGAGACCATAGGGGGAAAACTGTTTTTT. The chain links TRBV15 to TRBJ1-4, with a weak D call TRBD1 (6 bases). Trimming stripped 6 bases from V and 10 bases from J, with 18 bases between. The CDR3 spans 14 residues. Germline loops: CDR1 LNHNV, CDR2 YYDKDF (reference sequence).

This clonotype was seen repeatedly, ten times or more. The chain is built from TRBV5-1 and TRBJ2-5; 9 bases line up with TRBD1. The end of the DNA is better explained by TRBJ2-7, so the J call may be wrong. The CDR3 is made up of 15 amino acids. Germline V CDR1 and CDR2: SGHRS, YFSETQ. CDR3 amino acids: CASSYTGTGNAEQYF. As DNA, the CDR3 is TGCGCCAGCAGCTATACCGGGACAGGGAACGCCGAGCAGTACTTC.

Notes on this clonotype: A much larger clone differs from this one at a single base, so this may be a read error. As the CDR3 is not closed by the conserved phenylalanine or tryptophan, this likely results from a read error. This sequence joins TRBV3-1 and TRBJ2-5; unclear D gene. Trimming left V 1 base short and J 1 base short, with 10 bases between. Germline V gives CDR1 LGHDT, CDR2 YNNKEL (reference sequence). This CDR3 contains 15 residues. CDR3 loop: CASSQVYSAQETQYC. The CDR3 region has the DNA TGTGCCAGCAGCCAAGTGTACAGCGCCCAAGAGACCCAGTACTGC.

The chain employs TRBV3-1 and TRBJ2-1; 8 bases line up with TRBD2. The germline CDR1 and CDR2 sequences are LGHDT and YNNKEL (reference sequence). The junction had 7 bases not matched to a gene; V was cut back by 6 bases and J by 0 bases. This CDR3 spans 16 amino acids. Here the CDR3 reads CASSPKRGSSYNEQFF. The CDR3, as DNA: TGTGCCAGCAGTCCTAAGCGGGGGAGCTCCTACAATGAGCAGTTCTTC.

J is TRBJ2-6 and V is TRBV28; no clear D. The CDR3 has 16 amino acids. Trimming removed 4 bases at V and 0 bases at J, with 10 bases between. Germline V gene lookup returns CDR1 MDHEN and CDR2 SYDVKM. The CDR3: CASSSDGSSGANVLTF. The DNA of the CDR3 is TGTGCCAGCAGTTCCGACGGAAGCTCTGGGGCCAACGTCCTGACTTTC.

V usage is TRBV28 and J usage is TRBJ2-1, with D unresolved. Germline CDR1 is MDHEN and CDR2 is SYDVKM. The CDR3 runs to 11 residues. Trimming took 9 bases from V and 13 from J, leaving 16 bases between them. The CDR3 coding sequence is TGTGCCAGTACGACCTCACGGGTACAGTTCTTC. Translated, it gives CASTTSRVQFF.